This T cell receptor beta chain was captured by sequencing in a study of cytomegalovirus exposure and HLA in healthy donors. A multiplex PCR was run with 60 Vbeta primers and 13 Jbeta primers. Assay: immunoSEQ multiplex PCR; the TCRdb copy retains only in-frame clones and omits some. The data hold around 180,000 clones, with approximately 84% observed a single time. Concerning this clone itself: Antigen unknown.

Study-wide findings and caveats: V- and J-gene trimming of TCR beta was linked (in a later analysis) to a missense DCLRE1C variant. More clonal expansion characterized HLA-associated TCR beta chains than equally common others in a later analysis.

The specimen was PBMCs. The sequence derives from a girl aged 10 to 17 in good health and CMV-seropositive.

This CDR3 is CASSKSGQVDLSPLHF. The CDR3 DNA reads TGTGCCAGCAGCAAATCCGGCCAGGTTGACCTCTCACCCCTCCACTTT. V is TRBV7-3 and J is TRBJ1-6; D is uncertain. This CDR3 region has 16 residues. The germline gives CDR1 SGHTA, CDR2 FQGTGA. The ends were cut back, 5 bases at V and 10 bases at J, with 21 bases in the middle.